This T cell receptor (beta chain) is from a study of blood T cell repertoires in COVID-19. Overall study context: Acute and convalescent COVID-19 specimens originated in the United States, Italy and Spain. Sources were T cells, B-cell-depleted T cells, or PBMCs; the material itself was cDNA or gDNA.

Per the original data handling: Nucleated cell number was recorded as an estimate derived from reference gene primer amplification. The data were produced by immunoSEQ multiplex PCR, yet TCRdb's version contains in-frame clones alone and is incomplete. Clone size and the V and J calls come from that table; the DNA yielded D and trimming. The sample has around 120,000 clones, 65% to 80% seen once; the top ten hold 20% to 25%. Germline values: CDR1 SGDLS, CDR2 YYNGEE. Trimming shortened V by 3 bases and J by 12 bases, and 15 bases separated the two germline ends. This CDR3 region has 12 residues. This clonotype originated in a man between 65 and 79 years old with active or convalescent COVID-19. This chain links TRBV9 with TRBJ1-1; D is perhaps TRBD1 (5 bases). Sequenced sample: peripheral blood. CDR3 coding DNA: TGTGCCAGCAGCGCAGACTCGGGGGGACCTTTCTTT. Translation gives CASSADSGGPFF. The whole variable domain, filled in from reference TRBV9 and TRBJ1-1, reads DSGVTQTPKHLITATGQRVTLRCSPRSGDLSVYWYQQSLDQGLQFLIQYYNGEERAKGNILERFSAQQFPDLHSELNLSSLELGDSALYFCASSADSGGPFFGQGTRLTVV.